The following is a T cell receptor (beta chain) sequence with its context. It has no known antigen specificity. No per-base quality is available; no much larger clone lies one base away. The immunoSEQ hsTCRB v3.0 assay was used at survey level resolution for TRB variable region sequencing. The targeted TRB sequencing depth was roughly 40,000-50,000 T-cell genomes per sample. An Illumina MiSeq with a v3 150-cycle kit was used to sequence the pooled TRB libraries. The authors' analysis ran thus. Repertoire analysis ran in R within a reproducible Nextflow workflow covering QC, data transformation and analysis. Custom analyses were implemented in LymphoSeq2, an R package for AIRR-Seq data exploration. A few samples that yielded fewer than 5000 total TRB sequences were excluded, so that around 190 HIV repertoires were analyzed. Among the roughly 200 retained HIV repertoires, 55 to 65 were collected before ART initiation and more than 120 after ART initiation. Each repertoire was downsampled to 5000 TRB nucleotide sequences, and summary statistics were averaged across 100 downsampling iterations. The analysis kept only TRB sequences whose CDR3 regions were at least seven amino acids long. Diversity was assessed using a clonality score derived from Shannon entropy and using the Gini coefficient. In repertoire networks, the top 5000 CDR3 amino acid sequences were linked whenever an edit distance of one separated two sequences. Antigen specificity groups and MHC restriction were predicted for TRB CDR3 amino acid sequences with GLIPH2. CDR3 amino acid sequences were matched against VDJdb and McPAS-TCR to flag known CMV, EBV, HIV or tissue antigen associations. Pre-ART, post-ART and control groups were compared with Wilcoxon signed-rank tests and Holm-Bonferroni correction. The source is immuneACCESS, and TCRdb retained only in-frame sequences with V and J called. Part of the clones is not carried over; for the studies checked, unresolved V genes explain less than half of this, and the remainder is unexplained. D and trimming come from the DNA, and the V and J calls and clone size come from that table. In this sample the table shows roughly 20,000 clones, less than 95% of which occur a single time. The top ten clonotypes cover roughly 8.4% of the sample.

Participants were included only if at least one PBMC sample before ART initiation and at least two post-ART samples were available. All participants with HIV were treated in the United States of America. Before DNA extraction, cryopreserved samples of about 1-10 million PBMC were thawed and washed. At the time of the earliest PBMC sample, participants with HIV were aged between about 23 and 54 years. PBMC samples from each participant spanned 1-4 timepoints before ART initiation and 2-8 timepoints after ART initiation, with a median of 7 samples. Serial HIV viral load, CD4+ T-cell count, ART history and demographic data were obtained for every participant. Genomic DNA was extracted from unsorted PBMC with a Qiagen kit on a QIAcube, with processing performed in batches of 12 samples. This specimen comes from a study of long-term antiretroviral therapy in people with HIV (dated by TCRdb to 2022 to 2024). Broadly, across the study: The earliest samples were collected roughly a decade before the 2015 WHO recommendation for immediate ART, at a time when ART was usually postponed until CD4 counts fell. Whether ART initiation and durable HIV suppression were associated with changes in peripheral blood TRB repertoire composition and diversity was tested in a retrospective serial study. A total of 150 to 200 cryopreserved PBMC samples came from 25 to 35 adults with confirmed HIV infection and were collected serially over a mean of roughly six years (range 1-12). About 40% of the 30 participants with HIV were female. No cross-contamination during QIAcube processing was seen in test extractions of a monoclonal T-cell line run alongside around 30 polyclonal samples.

The germline V gene encodes CDR1 SGHKS and CDR2 YYEKEE (reference sequence). The V end loses 4 bases and the J end loses 4 bases, and a stretch of 26 bases separates them. From the cysteine up to the phenylalanine, the CDR3 has a length of 18 residues. This entry keeps only the CDR3 DNA: 54 bases, framed from base 1. On the study overall, not on this receptor specifically: Because pre-ART samples had limited cell numbers, unsorted PBMC were profiled rather than sorted CD4+ and CD8+ T cells. The samples span the years 2004 to 2017, and the ART regimens used at that time may not be as effective as current regimens. Expanded TRB clones identified before ART initiation dominated the repertoire at all time points, although this dominance fluctuated and declined in many PLHIV after ART. Because PBMC availability was limited, only the TCR beta chain was sequenced, with no alpha chain pairing. HIV repertoires had narrower CDR3 length ranges than controls, and the network structure suggested an antigen-experienced repertoire that shifted only slightly toward naive after ART. A significant increase in TRB diversity was found to be associated with ART initiation, although TRB diversity was observed to remain significantly below that of transplant donor controls even after long-term ART. Inferences about post-ART repertoire changes were limited because no data were available on ART adherence, viral resistance or therapy changes.

This sequence was found in a young woman with HIV. The sequenced sample was unsorted PBMCs, obtained roughly 4.2 years before starting antiretroviral therapy. The V and J segments used are TRBV5-5 and TRBJ1-1, with TRBD1 tentatively as D gene (5 bases match). CDR3 reads: CASSKEGLGLFLGTEAFF. The base sequence is TGTGCCAGCAGCAAGGAGGGACTCGGACTTTTCTTGGGCACTGAAGCTTTCTTT.